This is a list of T cell receptor beta chains from one sample in a study of T-cell reconstitution after alpha-beta-depleted transplantation in children. Using its own MiXCR run on the PCR reads, TCRdb lists one record per CDR3 protein. The table lists 500,000 or so distinct CDR3 sequences, 11% of them singletons. Sequencing used PBMCs, mostly from graft donor cells, obtained 180 days after TCRalphabeta/CD19-depleted stem cell transplant. These receptors came from a female patient aged 2 to 10 who had a stem cell transplant for aplastic anemia, so the T cells may come from the graft donor. The CDR3 runs from the conserved cysteine through the conserved F or W. The D gene is left open where the match is weak.

j_call d_call v_call cdr3_aa
TRBJ2-1 TRBD2 TRBV3-1 CASSQEISLGTSGYNEQFF
TRBJ1-1 NA TRBV7-8 CASSSRGRVNTEAFF
TRBJ2-1 TRBD2 TRBV12-3/TRBV12-4 CASSRGGGGNEQFF
TRBJ1-5 TRBD1 TRBV6-5 CASNPRGLTNQPQHF
TRBJ1-1 NA TRBV28 CASQTPSNTEAFF
TRBJ2-1 TRBD2 TRBV11-2 CASSNYYPARGRFTEQFF
TRBJ2-2 NA TRBV19 CASIQGANTGELFF
TRBJ2-1 NA TRBV7-8 CASSLASNNEQFF
TRBJ2-1 TRBD1 TRBV7-9 CASSLNPDREFYNEQFF
TRBJ1-2 NA TRBV21-1 CASSKGENYGYTF
TRBJ1-2 NA TRBV12-3/TRBV12-4 CASSRSSHSYGYTF
TRBJ1-1 TRBD1 TRBV27 CASSFRGVGQGTNTEAFF
TRBJ1-5 NA TRBV28 CASSGKREGLQPQHF
TRBJ2-1 TRBD2 TRBV20-1 CSASSGLALHNEQFF
TRBJ1-2 NA TRBV25-1 CASSEWAGNYGYTF
TRBJ2-3 TRBD2 TRBV6-2/TRBV6-3 CASRIAGATDTQYF
TRBJ2-2 NA TRBV20-1 CSARGENTGEPFF
TRBJ2-1 TRBD2 TRBV12-3/TRBV12-4 CASRGTSGIGEQFF
TRBJ2-7 NA TRBV4-2 CASSQEGRTDEQYF
TRBJ1-2 NA TRBV7-2 CASSLATGDNYGYTF
TRBJ2-3 NA TRBV12-3/TRBV12-4 CASSFSRTLSTDTQYF
TRBJ1-2 NA TRBV20-1 CSATRDGGYGYTF